Sequencing of this T cell receptor (beta chain) was carried out in a study of T cell responses to AZD1222 COVID-19 vaccine. Whole-study results and caveats: Samples come after the peak T cell response, not at day 14. An increase in Spike-specific TCR breadth and depth was observed after two AZD1222 doses. The study reported that nearly half of spike-specific TCRs target unmutated variant regions. White British donors predominated, females outnumbered males, and clonal diversity was possibly underestimated.

CDR1 and CDR2 from the germline V gene are MNHEY and SVGAGI. V was shortened by 2 bases and J by 7 bases, with 14 bases between the two germline ends. The CDR3 has 15 amino acids. The method was immunoSEQ multiplex PCR; TCRdb's version includes in-frame clones alone and lacks a portion of them. The table gives 150,000 or so clones; the top ten clones make up 2% to 2.5% of it. In the case of this clone: Its target is not known.

The chain couples TRBV6-5 to TRBJ2-2, with no clear D. The clonotype comes from an adult in good health. Material: peripheral blood. CDR3: CASSYAGSVNGELFF. The DNA for the CDR3 is TGTGCCAGCAGTTACGCAGGCTCCGTGAACGGGGAGCTGTTTTTT.